The T cell receptor (beta chain) under discussion was sequenced for a study of post-analysis software for immune sequencing data. Points from the study as a whole: F measure showed strong co-clustering of same-batch samples. TRBV5-6, TRBV5-1 and TRBV20-1 were among a few TRBV segments more frequent in patients than controls.

Tagging with unique molecular identifiers was a feature of the TCR beta cDNA libraries. Out of about 0.95 to 10 million T cells, a few hundred thousand cDNA molecules were generated. TCRdb re-derived calls from the PCR reads in MiXCR, one entry per CDR3 protein. The table shows about 770,000 distinct CDR3 sequences, with around 42% occurring only once. Worth noting for this clonotype: What it recognizes is unknown.

Germline values: CDR1 DFQATT, CDR2 SNEGSKA (reference sequence). The length of the CDR3 is 15 residues. V lost 4 bases and J lost 2; bases outside the gene matches: 8. What was sequenced was blood. This TCR came from a girl aged 5 to 17 with multiple sclerosis. This chain joins TRBV20-1 and TRBJ2-7; 10 nucleotides match TRBD2. The CDR3 nucleotides read TGCAGTGCTAAAGGTCGGACTAGCGGAGCCTACGAGCAGTACTTC. This encodes CSAKGRTSGAYEQYF.